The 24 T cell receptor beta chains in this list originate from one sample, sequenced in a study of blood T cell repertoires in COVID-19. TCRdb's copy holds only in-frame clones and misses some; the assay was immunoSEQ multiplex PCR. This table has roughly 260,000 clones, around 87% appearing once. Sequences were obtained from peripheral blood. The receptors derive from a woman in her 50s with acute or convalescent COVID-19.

The CDR3 loop is CASSLLGRDGSPLHF. The CDR3 nucleotides are TGTGCCAGCAGCTTACTGGGCAGGGATGGTTCACCCCTCCACTTT. The chain joins TRBV7-2 to TRBJ1-6; possible D gene TRBD1, 5 bases. Trimming shortened V by 2 bases and J by 9 bases, and 14 bases separated the two germline ends. Germline CDR1 is SGHTA and CDR2 is FQGNSA. This CDR3 spans 15 amino acids. The entire variable domain, with the rest obtained from reference TRBV7-2 and TRBJ1-6, is as follows: GAGVSQSPSNKVTEKGKDVELRCDPISGHTALYWYRQSLGQGLEFLIYFQGNSAPDKSGLPSDRFSAERTGGSVSTLTIQRTQQEDSAVYLCASSLLGRDGSPLHFGNGTRLTVT.

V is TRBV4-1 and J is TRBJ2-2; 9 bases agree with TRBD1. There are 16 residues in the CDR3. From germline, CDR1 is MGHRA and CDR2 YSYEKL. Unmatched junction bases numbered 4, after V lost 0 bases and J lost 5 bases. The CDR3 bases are TGCGCCAGCAGCCAAGATGACAGGGGGTTGACCGGGGAGCTGTTTTTT. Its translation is CASSQDDRGLTGELFF.

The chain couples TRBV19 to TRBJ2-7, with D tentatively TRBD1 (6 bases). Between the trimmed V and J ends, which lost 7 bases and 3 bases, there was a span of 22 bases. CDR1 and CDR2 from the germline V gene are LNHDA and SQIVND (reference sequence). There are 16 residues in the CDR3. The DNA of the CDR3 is TGTGCCAGTACCTCCACAGTCGGGTTAGGGGGCTACGAGCAGTACTTC. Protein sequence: CASTSTVGLGGYEQYF.

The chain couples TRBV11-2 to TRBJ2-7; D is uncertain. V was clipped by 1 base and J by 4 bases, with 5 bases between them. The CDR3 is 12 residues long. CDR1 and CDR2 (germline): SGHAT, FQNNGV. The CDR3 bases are TGTGCCAGCAGCTTAGGACAATACGAGCAGTACTTC. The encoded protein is CASSLGQYEQYF. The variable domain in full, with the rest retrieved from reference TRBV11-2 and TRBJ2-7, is EAGVAQSPRYKIIEKRQSVAFWCNPISGHATLYWYQQILGQGPKLLIQFQNNGVVDDSQLPKDRFSAERLKGVDSTLKIQPAKLEDSAVYLCASSLGQYEQYFGPGTRLTVT.

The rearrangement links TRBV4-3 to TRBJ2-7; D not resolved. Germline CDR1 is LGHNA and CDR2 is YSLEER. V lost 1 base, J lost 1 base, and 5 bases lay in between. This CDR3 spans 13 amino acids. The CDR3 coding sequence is TGCGCCAGCAGCCAAGCCCGGTCCTACGAGCAGTACTTC. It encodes CASSQARSYEQYF.

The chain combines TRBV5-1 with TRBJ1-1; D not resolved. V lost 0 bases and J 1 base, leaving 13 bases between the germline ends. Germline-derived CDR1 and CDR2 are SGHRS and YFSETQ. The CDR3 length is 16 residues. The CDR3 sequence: CASSLVRNSANTEAFF. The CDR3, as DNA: TGCGCCAGCAGCTTGGTTCGCAACTCCGCGAACACTGAAGCTTTCTTT. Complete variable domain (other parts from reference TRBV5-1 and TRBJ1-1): KAGVTQTPRYLIKTRGQQVTLSCSPISGHRSVSWYQQTPGQGLQFLFEYFSETQRNKGNFPGRFSGRQFSNSRSEMNVSTLELGDSALYLCASSLVRNSANTEAFFGQGTRLTVV.

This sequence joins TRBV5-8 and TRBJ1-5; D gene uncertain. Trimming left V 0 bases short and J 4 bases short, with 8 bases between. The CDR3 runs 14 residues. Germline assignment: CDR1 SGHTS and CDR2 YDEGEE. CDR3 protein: CASSLDGWNQPQHF. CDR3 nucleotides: TGTGCCAGCAGCTTGGATGGCTGGAATCAGCCCCAGCATTTT.

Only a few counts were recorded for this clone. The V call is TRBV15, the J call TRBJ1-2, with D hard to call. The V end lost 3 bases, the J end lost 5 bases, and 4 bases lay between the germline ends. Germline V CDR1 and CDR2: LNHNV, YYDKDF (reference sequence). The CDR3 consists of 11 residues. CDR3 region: CATSSLYGYTF. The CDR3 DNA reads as TGTGCCACCAGCAGTCTGTATGGCTACACCTTC.

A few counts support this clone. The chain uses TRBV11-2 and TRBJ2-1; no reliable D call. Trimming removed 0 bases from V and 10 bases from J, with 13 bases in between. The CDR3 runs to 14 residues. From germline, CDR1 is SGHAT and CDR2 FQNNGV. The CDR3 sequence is CASSLDRQVGEQFF. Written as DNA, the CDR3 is TGTGCCAGCAGCTTAGATCGACAAGTAGGAGAGCAGTTCTTC. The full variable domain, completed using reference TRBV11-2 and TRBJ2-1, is EAGVAQSPRYKIIEKRQSVAFWCNPISGHATLYWYQQILGQGPKLLIQFQNNGVVDDSQLPKDRFSAERLKGVDSTLKIQPAKLEDSAVYLCASSLDRQVGEQFFGPGTRLTVL.

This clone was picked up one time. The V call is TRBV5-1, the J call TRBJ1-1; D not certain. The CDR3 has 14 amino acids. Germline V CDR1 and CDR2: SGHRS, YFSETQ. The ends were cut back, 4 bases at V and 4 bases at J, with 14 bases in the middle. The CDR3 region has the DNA TGCGCCAGCAGCGGCCGCTTGGAGGGCACTGAAGCTTTCTTT. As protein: CASSGRLEGTEAFF.

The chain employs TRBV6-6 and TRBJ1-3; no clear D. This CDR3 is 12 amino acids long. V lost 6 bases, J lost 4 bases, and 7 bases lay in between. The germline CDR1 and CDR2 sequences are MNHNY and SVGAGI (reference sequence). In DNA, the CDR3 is TGTGCCAGCAGGGAGAGCGGAAACACCATATATTTT. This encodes CASRESGNTIYF.

CDR3 residues: CASSYQAGGPTDTQYF. The CDR3 nucleotides read TGTGCCAGCAGTTACCAAGCGGGAGGTCCCACAGATACGCAGTATTTT. V and J are TRBV6-2 or TRBV6-3 and TRBJ2-3; 9 nucleotides line up with TRBD2. CDR1 MNHEY and CDR2 SVGEGT come from the germline V gene. After removal of 2 bases from V and 2 bases from J, the junction contained 5 bases not matched to a gene. This CDR3 region has 16 residues.

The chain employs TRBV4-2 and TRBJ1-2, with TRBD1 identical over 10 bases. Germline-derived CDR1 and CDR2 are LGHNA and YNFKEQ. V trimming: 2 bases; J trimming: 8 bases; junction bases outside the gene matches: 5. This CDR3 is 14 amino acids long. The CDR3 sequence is CASSQTRDRGGYTF. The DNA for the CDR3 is TGTGCCAGCAGCCAAACCCGGGACAGGGGCGGCTACACCTTC.

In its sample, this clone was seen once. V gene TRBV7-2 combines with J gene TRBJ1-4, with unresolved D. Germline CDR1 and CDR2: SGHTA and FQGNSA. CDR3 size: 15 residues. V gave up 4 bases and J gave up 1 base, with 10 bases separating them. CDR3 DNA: TGTGCCAGCAGCTCGGGAAGGGAAACTAATGAAAAACTGTTTTTT. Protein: CASSSGRETNEKLFF.

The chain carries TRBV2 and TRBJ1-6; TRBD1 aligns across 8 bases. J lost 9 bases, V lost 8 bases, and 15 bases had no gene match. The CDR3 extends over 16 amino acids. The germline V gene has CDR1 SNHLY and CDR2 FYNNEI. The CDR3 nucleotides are TGTGCCAGCCTTGACCGTAGACAGGGGATTAGTTCACCCCTCCACTTT. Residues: CASLDRRQGISSPLHF.

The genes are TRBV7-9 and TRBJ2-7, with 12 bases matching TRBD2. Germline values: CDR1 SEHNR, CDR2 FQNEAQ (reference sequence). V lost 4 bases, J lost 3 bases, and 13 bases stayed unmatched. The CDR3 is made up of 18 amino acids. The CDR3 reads CASSSGLAGSPPHYEQYF. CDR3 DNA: TGTGCCAGCAGCTCTGGACTAGCGGGATCCCCCCCCCACTACGAGCAGTACTTC.

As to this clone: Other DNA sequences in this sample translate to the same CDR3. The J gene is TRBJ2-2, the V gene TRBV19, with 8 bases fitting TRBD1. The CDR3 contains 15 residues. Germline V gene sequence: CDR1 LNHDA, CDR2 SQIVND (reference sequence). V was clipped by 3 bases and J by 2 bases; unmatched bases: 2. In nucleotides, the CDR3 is TGTGCCAGTAGTATCGGGACAGGCAACACCGGGGAGCTGTTTTTT. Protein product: CASSIGTGNTGELFF.

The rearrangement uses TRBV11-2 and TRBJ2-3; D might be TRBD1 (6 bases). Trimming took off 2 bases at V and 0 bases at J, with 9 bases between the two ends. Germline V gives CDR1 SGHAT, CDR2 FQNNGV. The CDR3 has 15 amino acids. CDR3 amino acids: CASSLRTVSTDTQYF. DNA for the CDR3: TGTGCCAGCAGCTTACGGACAGTAAGCACAGATACGCAGTATTTT.

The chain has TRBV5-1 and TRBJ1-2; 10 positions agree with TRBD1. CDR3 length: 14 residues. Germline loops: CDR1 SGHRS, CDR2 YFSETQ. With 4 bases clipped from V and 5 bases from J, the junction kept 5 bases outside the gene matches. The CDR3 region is CASSLDRGLYGYTF. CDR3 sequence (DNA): TGCGCCAGCAGCCTCGACAGGGGGCTTTATGGCTACACCTTC.

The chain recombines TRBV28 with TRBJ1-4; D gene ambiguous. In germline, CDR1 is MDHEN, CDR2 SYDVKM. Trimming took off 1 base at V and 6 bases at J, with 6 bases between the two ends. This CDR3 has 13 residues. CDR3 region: CASSLSSDEKLFF. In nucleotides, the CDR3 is TGTGCCAGCAGTTTATCGAGTGATGAAAAACTGTTTTTT.

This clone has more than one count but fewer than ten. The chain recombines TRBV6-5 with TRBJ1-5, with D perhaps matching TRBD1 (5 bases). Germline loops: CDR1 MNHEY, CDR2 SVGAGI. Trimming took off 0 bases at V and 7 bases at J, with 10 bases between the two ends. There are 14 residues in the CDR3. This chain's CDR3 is CASSYSRGWQPQHF. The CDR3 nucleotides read TGTGCCAGCAGTTACTCAAGGGGTTGGCAGCCCCAGCATTTT.

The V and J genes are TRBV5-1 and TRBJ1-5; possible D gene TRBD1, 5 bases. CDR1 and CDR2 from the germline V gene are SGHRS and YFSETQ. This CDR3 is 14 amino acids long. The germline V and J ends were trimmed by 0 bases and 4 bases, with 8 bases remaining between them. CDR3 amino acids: CASSLEGPNQPQHF. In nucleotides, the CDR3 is TGCGCCAGCAGCTTGGAGGGGCCTAATCAGCCCCAGCATTTT.

The CDR3 sequence: CASSQDDFSGTRFF. The CDR3 DNA is TGTGCCAGCAGCCAAGATGATTTTAGCGGGACAAGGTTCTTC. This chain uses TRBV3-1 (or the pseudogene TRBV3-2) with TRBJ2-1, with TRBD2 matching over 8 bases. Germline CDR1 is LGHDT and CDR2 is YNNKEL (reference sequence). The CDR3 consists of 14 residues. The ends lost 0 bases at V and 15 bases at J; junction bases unmatched: 10.

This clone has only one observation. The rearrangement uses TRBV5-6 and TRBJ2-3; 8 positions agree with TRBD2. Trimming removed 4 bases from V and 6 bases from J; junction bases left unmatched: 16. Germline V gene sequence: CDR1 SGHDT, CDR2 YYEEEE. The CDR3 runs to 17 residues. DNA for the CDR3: TGTGCCAGCAGCGGGAATAGCGGGAAGTATCCCCCCGATACGCAGTATTTT. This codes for CASSGNSGKYPPDTQYF.